This T cell receptor beta chain was captured by sequencing in a study of control samples from healthy donors and cancer patients. This clone has only one observation. The CDR3 contains 15 residues. V was shortened by 4 bases and J by 1 base, with 13 bases between the two germline ends. The germline V gene has CDR1 LGHNA and CDR2 YNFKEQ. Measured with immunoSEQ multiplex PCR; TCRdb has only the in-frame clones, and not every one. This table has about 110,000 clones, about four fifths appearing once. The chain is built from TRBV4-2 and TRBJ2-5, with D possibly TRBD2 on 5 matching bases. This sequence was found in a woman aged 50 to 65 in good health. Sequencing input: blood. The chain's CDR3 is CASSLTAGLQETQYF. The CDR3 nucleotides are TGTGCCAGCAGCCTCACCGCGGGTCTCCAAGAGACCCAGTACTTC.